The clone carrying this TCR delta chain was seen more than once but under ten times. No antigen is known for it. These data are taken from a study of Vδ1+ human thymocytes. The study, taken as a whole, reports: Thymic delta-chain repertoires held 15% to 20% Vdelta2 sequences and few Vdelta3, despite high sort purity. Thymic TRG and TRD repertoires appeared highly polyclonal, with Gaussian CDR3 length distributions.

The CDR3 consists of 22 residues. CDR1 TSWWSYY and CDR2 QGS come from the germline V gene. V dropped 2 bases and J dropped 1; count of bases not matched to a gene: 24. The template was reverse-transcribed extracted RNA. The CDR3 regions were amplified by multiplex PCR from V-gene primers to a constant-region primer. TCRdb re-processed the multiplex PCR reads via CATT. The repertoire holds about 73,000 delta-chain clones, with approximately 37% as singletons. This receptor was taken from a boy under two years old who had congenital heart surgery. This chain links TRDV1 with TRDJ1; 8 nucleotides match TRDD3. Material for sequencing was Vdelta1+ gamma-delta thymocytes from the thymus. Subset denoted: FACS-sorted CD3+ TCRalphabeta- TCRVdelta1+ TCRVdelta2- thymocytes. CDR3 in amino acids: CALGEKGSYLLCTGGRTDKLIF. The CDR3 nucleotides are TGTGCTCTTGGGGAAAAGGGCTCCTACCTCCTGTGTACTGGGGGCCGCACCGATAAACTCATCTTT.